The clone carrying this T cell receptor beta chain was seen only a few times. What it binds is unknown. Germline CDR1 reads SQVTM; CDR2 reads ANQGSEA. The CDR3 sequence is 16 residues long. Treatment described: oral pan-JAK inhibitor, 5-10 mg twice daily. Starting from PBMCs, sorting isolated CD4+ and CD8+ T cells. This sample was included in a study of CD8+ T cells in alopecia areata. Extracted from the samples, RNA was reverse transcribed into cDNA to serve as the sequencing template. Produced via immunoSEQ multiplex PCR; TCRdb's table is partial and in-frame only. The sample records fewer than 110,000 clones, roughly 89% being singletons. Findings and limits, study-wide: In blood and scalp, many expanded lesional clones persisted during tofacitinib. With one nonresponder, baseline CD8+ expansion's link to response remains uncertain.

The chain recombines TRBV29-1 with TRBJ2-5, with 9 bases fitting TRBD1. Near its end, the DNA agrees better with TRBJ2-7, so the J call may be wrong. The sample consisted of CD8+ T cells sorted from blood, taken at week 24, from a patient treated with tofacitinib. The receptor comes from a human donor with alopecia areata. The CDR3, as DNA: TGCAGCGTTGAAGATAGGTCGGGACAGGGTTCCTACGAGCAGTACTTC. It codes for CSVEDRSGQGSYEQYF.